These 32 T cell receptor beta chains were sequenced from one sample in a study of radiation and T cells in renal cell carcinoma. As to time point: blood 4 weeks post-SBRT, at nephrectomy. Described treatment: 15 Gy SBRT to primary tumor, nephrectomy 4 weeks later. Some clones are missing from TCRdb's copy, which holds only in-frame ones; the method was immunoSEQ multiplex PCR. The sample has about 43,000 clones, around four fifths seen once. Source: blood, taken from a patient whose treatment included radiotherapy and nephrectomy. These receptors came from a woman between 65 and 79 years old with renal cell carcinoma.

The chain employs TRBV7-3 and TRBJ1-3; 10 nucleotides line up with TRBD1. The germline gives CDR1 SGHTA, CDR2 FQGTGA. The CDR3 has 17 residues. Losses at the gene ends were 1 base for V and 2 bases for J; bases not matched to a gene: 5. The CDR3 protein is CASSLMGQGNPGNTIYF. The CDR3 DNA reads TGTGCCAGCAGCTTAATGGGACAGGGGAACCCTGGAAACACCATATATTTT.

The chain combines TRBV30 with TRBJ1-5; TRBD1 agrees at 8 bases. The J segment lost 4 bases and the V segment lost 2 bases, leaving 7 bases of the junction unmatched. This CDR3 has 15 residues. Germline V gene data show CDR1 as GTSNPN and CDR2 as SVGIG (reference sequence). CDR3 amino acids: CAWSLGQGQNQPQHF. CDR3 nucleotides: TGTGCCTGGAGTCTTGGACAGGGTCAAAATCAGCCCCAGCATTTT.

The chain joins TRBV9 to TRBJ2-7; maybe TRBD1 (7 bases). The CDR3 runs 14 residues. Trimming left V 3 bases short and J 0 bases short, with 10 bases between. The germline gives CDR1 SGDLS, CDR2 YYNGEE. CDR3 sequence: CASSAGGTSYEQYF. As DNA, the CDR3 is TGTGCCAGCAGCGCAGGGGGGACCTCCTACGAGCAGTACTTC.

The chain combines TRBV2 with TRBJ2-1; 11 bases align to TRBD2. This CDR3 region has 15 residues. J was trimmed by 5 bases and V by 6 bases; bases with no gene match: 6. Per the germline V gene, CDR1 is SNHLY and CDR2 is FYNNEI. CDR3 protein: CASRELAGVNNEQFF. DNA of the CDR3: TGTGCCAGCAGGGAACTAGCGGGGGTGAACAATGAGCAGTTCTTC.

This clone was detected once. The chain is built from TRBV6-5 and TRBJ2-1; D is undetermined. In germline, CDR1 is MNHEY, CDR2 SVGAGI. The CDR3 loop spans 13 amino acids. The V end was cut by 2 bases, the J end by 9 bases, with 11 bases between. CDR3 loop: CASSYGLSTEQFF. The CDR3 coding sequence is TGTGCCAGCAGTTACGGTTTGTCTACTGAGCAGTTCTTC.

The gene calls are TRBV19 and TRBJ2-2; the D call may be TRBD1 or TRBD2 (5 bases each). CDR3 length equals 16 residues. Germline V gene lookup returns CDR1 LNHDA and CDR2 SQIVND (reference sequence). The V and J ends lost 5 bases and 2 bases respectively, with 15 bases between them. CDR3 sequence: CASSPPGPLNTGELFF. The CDR3 DNA reads as TGTGCCAGTAGTCCCCCGGGGCCCCTAAACACCGGGGAGCTGTTTTTT.

This clone was counted a single time. J is TRBJ1-4 and V is TRBV7-9; possibly TRBD1 for D (5 bases). Germline values: CDR1 SEHNR, CDR2 FQNEAQ (reference sequence). The V end was cut by 5 bases, the J end by 7 bases, with 14 bases between. This CDR3 comprises 14 residues. CDR3 loop: CASSPTQGSEKLFF. CDR3 DNA sequence: TGTGCCAGCAGCCCTACCCAGGGATCTGAAAAACTGTTTTTT.

This clone was counted a single time. The chain carries TRBV7-9 and TRBJ1-4; TRBD1 is a possible D gene (5 bases). The length of the CDR3 is 13 residues. V shed 5 bases and J shed 11 bases, with 15 bases lying between them. Germline lookup yields CDR1 SEHNR and CDR2 FQNEAQ (reference sequence). The CDR3: CASSAPGTGKLFF. For the CDR3, the DNA is TGTGCCAGCAGCGCCCCCGGGACGGGGAAACTGTTTTTT.

This chain links TRBV5-8 with TRBJ2-5, with 7 positions matching TRBD2. Germline assignment: CDR1 SGHTS and CDR2 YDEGEE. The CDR3 consists of 16 residues. The V gene end was trimmed by 4 bases and the J gene end by 5 bases; junction bases not matched to a gene: 14. The CDR3 here is CASSGELAARSETQYF. DNA for the CDR3: TGTGCCAGCAGCGGAGAGCTAGCGGCTAGGTCGGAGACCCAGTACTTC.

The chain links TRBV7-2 to TRBJ2-7; D possibly corresponds to TRBD2 (6 bases). V shed 5 bases and J shed 7 bases, with 12 bases lying between them. Germline V lookup: CDR1 SGHTA, CDR2 FQGNSA. The CDR3 length is 12 residues. The CDR3 region has the DNA TGTGCCAGCAGCCCCCCGCGGGGTGAGCAGTACTTC. Its protein is CASSPPRGEQYF.

This clone has just one count. This sequence joins TRBV9 and TRBJ2-7; D unresolved. Trimming removed 0 bases at V and 0 bases at J, with 7 bases between. The V gene's germline CDR1 is SGDLS and CDR2 YYNGEE. CDR3 size: 14 residues. Written as DNA, the CDR3 is TGTGCCAGCAGCGTAGTTCCAAGCTCCTACGAGCAGTACTTC. Residues: CASSVVPSSYEQYF.

The V and J genes are TRBV6-6 and TRBJ2-5; 7 bases agree with TRBD1. Trimming cost V 6 bases and J 4 bases; bases outside gene matches: 8. The CDR3 covers 14 residues. Germline V gene sequence: CDR1 MNHNY, CDR2 SVGAGI (reference sequence). The CDR3 region has the DNA TGTGCCAGCAGCTTGGGACAGAACGTAGAGACCCAGTACTTC. Translating gives CASSLGQNVETQYF.

The chain is built from TRBV12-5 and TRBJ2-1, with TRBD2 identical over 9 bases. Germline V lookup: CDR1 LGHNT, CDR2 FRNRAP. The junction had 14 bases not matched to a gene; V was cut back by 5 bases and J by 9 bases. The CDR3 is 16 residues long. The CDR3 sequence is CASGPLSAGGRGEQFF. The CDR3 bases are TGTGCTAGTGGTCCCCTGTCTGCGGGAGGGCGGGGTGAGCAGTTCTTC.

The V call is TRBV4-1, the J call TRBJ2-5, with TRBD2 matching 7 bases. CDR1 is MGHRA, CDR2 YSYEKL, per germline. The trim removed 3 bases at V and 0 bases at J, leaving 7 bases unmatched. CDR3 length equals 16 residues. CDR3 in amino acids: CASSQVGGTNQETQYF. The CDR3 nucleotides are TGCGCCAGCAGCCAGGTTGGAGGGACTAACCAAGAGACCCAGTACTTC.

The chain carries TRBV5-1 and TRBJ2-2; D is uncertain. There are 14 residues in the CDR3. Germline V gene lookup returns CDR1 SGHRS and CDR2 YFSETQ. The V end was cut by 6 bases, the J end by 3 bases, with 12 bases between. CDR3 protein: CASTQSVDTGELFF. The DNA of the CDR3 is TGCGCCAGCACCCAAAGTGTGGACACCGGGGAGCTGTTTTTT.

V gene TRBV7-2 combines with J gene TRBJ2-3; D uncertain. This CDR3 region has 16 residues. Trimming pared 1 base from V and 0 bases from J, leaving 11 bases between. Per germline, CDR1 SGHTA and CDR2 FQGNSA. CDR3 nucleotide sequence: TGTGCCAGCAGCTTAGAAATAGGGCCTAGCACAGATACGCAGTATTTT. Translated, it gives CASSLEIGPSTDTQYF. The full variable domain, rest sourced from reference TRBV7-2 and TRBJ2-3, is GAGVSQSPSNKVTEKGKDVELRCDPISGHTALYWYRQSLGQGLEFLIYFQGNSAPDKSGLPSDRFSAERTGGSVSTLTIQRTQQEDSAVYLCASSLEIGPSTDTQYFGPGTRLTVL.

This clone occurred once. The V gene is TRBV15, the J gene TRBJ1-5, with TRBD1 as a possible D gene (6 bases). CDR3 length: 14 amino acids. Germline CDR1 and CDR2: LNHNV and YYDKDF (reference sequence). Trimming left V 6 bases short and J 3 bases short, with 12 bases between. The CDR3 loop reads CATSTRDNNQPQHF. The DNA for the CDR3 is TGTGCCACCAGTACCCGGGACAACAATCAGCCCCAGCATTTT.

This clone was observed a single time. The V and J genes are TRBV27 and TRBJ2-6; the match to TRBD2 covers 11 bases. CDR1 is MNHEY, CDR2 SMNVEV, per germline (reference sequence). The junction had 3 bases not matched to a gene; V was cut back by 1 base and J by 4 bases. The CDR3 has 17 amino acids. CDR3 protein: CASSLLAGGLGANVLTF. The CDR3 DNA is TGTGCCAGCAGTTTATTAGCGGGAGGGCTCGGGGCCAACGTCCTGACTTTC.

This chain links TRBV5-4 with TRBJ2-1, with 8 nucleotides matching TRBD2. Germline V gene data show CDR1 as SGHNT and CDR2 as YYREEE (reference sequence). The V and J ends lost 0 bases and 0 bases, in that order; junction bases with no gene match: 5. This CDR3 region has 17 residues. The CDR3 loop reads CASSLGSGVSSYNEQFF. The CDR3 nucleotides are TGTGCCAGCAGCTTGGGTAGCGGGGTGAGCTCCTACAATGAGCAGTTCTTC.

The chain joins TRBV5-5 to TRBJ2-3, with 8 bases matching TRBD2. Germline CDR1 SGHKS, CDR2 YYEKEE (reference sequence). This CDR3 is built from 17 residues. The J segment lost 2 bases and the V segment lost 1 base, leaving 9 bases of the junction unmatched. The CDR3 reads CASSLLFGRAHTDTQYF. The CDR3 bases are TGTGCCAGCAGCTTGCTTTTCGGGAGGGCCCACACAGATACGCAGTATTTT. Filled out from reference TRBV5-5 and TRBJ2-3, the complete variable domain reads DAGVTQSPTHLIKTRGQQVTLRCSPISGHKSVSWYQQVLGQGPQFIFQYYEKEERGRGNFPDRFSARQFPNYSSELNVNALLLGDSALYLCASSLLFGRAHTDTQYFGPGTRLTVL.

CDR3 sequence (DNA): TGTGCCAGCAGCTTAACGTCTAGCGCGGGCACCGGGGAGCTGTTTTTT. Encoded protein: CASSLTSSAGTGELFF. The rearrangement joins TRBV7-3 to TRBJ2-2; possible D gene TRBD2, 6 bases. Germline assignment: CDR1 SGHTA and CDR2 FQGTGA. Trimming took 0 bases from V and 4 from J, leaving 12 bases between them. This CDR3 region has 16 residues.

This clone was seen only once. An end of the junction does not agree with germline; a read error may underlie this. V is TRBV7-9 and J is TRBJ1-1, with D unresolved. The germline V gene encodes CDR1 SEHNR and CDR2 FQNEAQ (reference sequence). The CDR3 is 14 amino acids. The CDR3 protein is CASSLVQIDSETFF. CDR3 DNA sequence: TGTGCCAGCAGCTTAGTTCAAATCGACTCTGAAACTTTCTTT.

This sequence joins TRBV2 and TRBJ1-1, with a weak D call TRBD1 (5 bases). CDR1 and CDR2 from the germline V gene are SNHLY and FYNNEI. Trimming shortened V by 2 bases and J by 7 bases, and 17 bases separated the two germline ends. This CDR3 has 15 residues. CDR3 sequence reads: CASSESGGREGEAFF. CDR3 nucleotide sequence: TGTGCCAGCAGTGAAAGTGGGGGACGGGAAGGTGAAGCTTTCTTT.

The CDR3 DNA sequence: TGTGCCAGCTCACCTAGGACAGAAGAGACCCAGTACTTC. This gives the protein CASSPRTEETQYF. The genes are TRBV18 and TRBJ2-5; possibly TRBD1 for D (6 bases). There are 13 residues in the CDR3. Trimming took 3 bases from V and 3 from J, leaving 8 bases between them. CDR1 is KGHSH, CDR2 LQKENI, per germline.

The CDR3 is CASSPTGRRGHEQYF. CDR3 nucleotides: TGTGCCAGCAGCCCCACCGGACGGCGAGGGCACGAGCAGTACTTC. The chain carries TRBV5-8 and TRBJ2-7, with a tentative D call TRBD2 (5 bases). V lost 4 bases and J lost 5, with 19 bases in between. The V gene's germline CDR1 is SGHTS and CDR2 YDEGEE. The CDR3 consists of 15 residues. The complete variable domain, with remaining parts taken from reference TRBV5-8 and TRBJ2-7, reads EAGVTQSPTHLIKTRGQQATLRCSPISGHTSVYWYQQALGLGLQFLLWYDEGEERNRGNFPPRFSGRQFPNYSSELNVNALELEDSALYLCASSPTGRRGHEQYFGPGTRLTVT.

The CDR3 here is CATSTRIISDLSTDTQYF. In nucleotides, the CDR3 is TGTGCCACCAGTACCCGAATCATTAGTGACCTCAGCACAGATACGCAGTATTTT. V usage is TRBV15 and J usage is TRBJ2-3, with unresolved D. Germline CDR1 reads LNHNV; CDR2 reads YYDKDF (reference sequence). The CDR3 spans 18 residues. V dropped 6 bases and J dropped 0 bases, with 22 bases sitting between them.

The chain is built from TRBV5-4 and TRBJ1-2; no clear D gene. Germline assignment: CDR1 SGHNT and CDR2 YYREEE (reference sequence). V was cut by 1 base and J by 8 bases, with 9 bases left in between. The CDR3 totals 12 residues. DNA of the CDR3: TGTGCCAGCAGCTTGTGGCCGGGCGGCTACACCTTC. Protein sequence: CASSLWPGGYTF.

This clone is medium-sized within its sample. The rearrangement links TRBV4-1 to TRBJ2-4, with 10 bases identical to TRBD1. From germline, CDR1 is MGHRA and CDR2 YSYEKL. CDR3 length equals 15 residues. Trimming removed 6 bases from V and 5 bases from J; junction bases left unmatched: 7. The CDR3 nucleotides are TGCGCCAGCAGTTTCTCCGGGACAGGGGAAAACATTCAGTACTTC. It specifies CASSFSGTGENIQYF.

This chain uses TRBV5-1 with TRBJ2-5; D is perhaps TRBD1 or TRBD2 (5 bases each). The CDR3 has 14 residues. Per germline, CDR1 SGHRS and CDR2 YFSETQ. The V gene lost 3 bases and the J gene lost 0 bases, with 9 bases spanning the gap. CDR3 in amino acids: CASSSGTDQETQYF. The CDR3 region has the DNA TGCGCCAGCAGCTCGGGGACGGACCAAGAGACCCAGTACTTC.

The table lists this clone with a few counts. The J gene is TRBJ2-2, the V gene TRBV4-3; no reliable D call. This CDR3 region has 14 residues. Germline CDR1 reads LGHNA; CDR2 reads YSLEER. The V end was cut by 0 bases, the J end by 5 bases, with 7 bases between. The CDR3 spells CASSQDLLTGELFF. CDR3 DNA: TGCGCCAGCAGCCAAGATCTATTGACCGGGGAGCTGTTTTTT.

This clone is medium-sized (0.01 to 0.1%) in the sample. This chain joins TRBV5-1 and TRBJ2-3; D is unclear. With 0 bases removed from V and 3 bases from J, the gap between germline ends came to 8 bases. Germline V gene data show CDR1 as SGHRS and CDR2 as YFSETQ. The CDR3 runs 14 residues. The chain's CDR3 is CASSLGQRTDTQYF. CDR3 sequence (DNA): TGCGCCAGCAGCTTGGGGCAGAGAACAGATACGCAGTATTTT.

The genes are TRBV25-1 and TRBJ2-7, with D unclear. V was shortened by 2 bases and J by 2 bases, with 1 base between the two germline ends. Germline-derived CDR1 and CDR2 are MGHDK and SYGVNS. The CDR3 is 11 amino acids. CDR3 DNA: TGTGCCAGCAGTGAAACCTACGAGCAGTACTTC. Its protein is CASSETYEQYF.